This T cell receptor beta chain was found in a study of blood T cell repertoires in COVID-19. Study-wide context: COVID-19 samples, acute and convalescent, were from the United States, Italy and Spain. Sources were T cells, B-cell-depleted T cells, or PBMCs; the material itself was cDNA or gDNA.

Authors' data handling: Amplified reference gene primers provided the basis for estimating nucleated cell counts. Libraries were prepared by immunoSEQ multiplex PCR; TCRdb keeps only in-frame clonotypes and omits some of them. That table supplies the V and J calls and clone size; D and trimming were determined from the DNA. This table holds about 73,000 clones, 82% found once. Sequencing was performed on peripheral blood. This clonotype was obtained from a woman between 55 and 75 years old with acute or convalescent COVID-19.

The CDR3: CASSRFGVPGEQFF. For the CDR3, the DNA is TGTGCCAGCAGCCGATTTGGGGTTCCAGGGGAGCAGTTCTTC. The chain combines TRBV6-2 or TRBV6-3 with TRBJ2-1; D possibly corresponds to TRBD1 (5 bases). The CDR3 covers 14 residues. Trimming took 6 bases from V and 10 from J, leaving 19 bases between them. Germline V gene sequence: CDR1 MNHEY, CDR2 SVGEGT.